The present TCR beta chain was sequenced within a study of blood T cells in healthy people across ages. Then a second PCR, running roughly 6 to 12 cycles, was carried out with a sample-barcoded 5' primer and a J-beta primer mix. MiXCR was run by TCRdb on the 5' RACE reads, yielding one entry per CDR3 protein. The table records some 700,000 distinct CDR3 sequences, about 24% of them present only once. Trimming took 0 bases from V and 4 from J; bases not matched to a gene: 5. CDR3 length equals 15 residues. Germline V CDR1 and CDR2: DFQATT, SNEGSKA (reference sequence). The V and J genes are TRBV20-1 and TRBJ2-3; 9 bases are shared with TRBD2. Sequences were obtained from blood. The origin of this receptor is a man between 65 and 80 years old in good health. CDR3 coding DNA: TGCAGTGCTAGAGATGCAGCGGGAGGCGCAGATACGCAGTATTTT. It translates to CSARDAAGGADTQYF.